A single sample is the source of the 26 T cell receptor beta chains below, sequenced in a study of CD8 T cells in ankylosing spondylitis. TCRdb independently ran MiXCR on the 5' RACE reads; one entry per CDR3 protein. The sample contains about 160,000 distinct CDR3 sequences, about 16% of which appear only once. Material: blood, either unsorted or a sorted T cell fraction (not recorded which). These receptor sequences come from a male donor with ankylosing spondylitis or in good health (not recorded which).

This clonotype was detected only a few times. The V gene is TRBV18, the J gene TRBJ2-5; 7 bases fit TRBD2. From germline, CDR1 is KGHSH and CDR2 LQKENI. Trimming at V came to 5 bases and at J to 4 bases, leaving 1 base not matched to a gene. The CDR3 has 12 residues. This CDR3 is CASSERGETQYF. For the CDR3, the DNA is TGTGCCAGCTCAGAGCGGGGAGAGACCCAGTACTTC.

In its sample, this clonotype was seen many times. V and J are TRBV9 and TRBJ2-3, with TRBD2 as a possible D gene (6 bases). The CDR3 spans 13 residues. Trimming removed 0 bases from V and 6 bases from J, with 8 bases in between. Germline CDR1 reads SGDLS; CDR2 reads YYNGEE. The CDR3 DNA is TGTGCCAGCAGCGTAGATGGAGGGGATACGCAGTATTTT. This gives the protein CASSVDGGDTQYF.

This clonotype came up many times. The gene calls are TRBV4-2 and TRBJ2-1, with 8 bases aligning to TRBD2. Germline assignment: CDR1 LGHNA and CDR2 YNFKEQ. This CDR3 spans 18 amino acids. J gave up 7 bases and V 1 base, and 15 bases lay outside the gene matches. The CDR3 DNA reads as TGTGCCAGCAGCCAAGTATTAAGGGCTCGGGAGGGCCCTAATGAGCAGTTCTTC. This encodes CASSQVLRAREGPNEQFF.

This clonotype was recorded at least ten times. This sequence joins TRBV10-3 and TRBJ1-4; 10 positions match TRBD1. J was trimmed by 5 bases and V by 2 bases; bases with no gene match: 5. From germline, CDR1 is ENHRY and CDR2 SYGVKD. The CDR3 runs to 16 residues. The CDR3 DNA follows: TGTGCCATCAGTGAGACAAGACAGGGGGCAAATGAAAAACTGTTTTTT. This codes for CAISETRQGANEKLFF.

In its sample, this clonotype was seen a few times. The V call is TRBV10-2, the J call TRBJ2-1; D possibly matches TRBD1 or TRBD2 (6 bases each). V was clipped by 11 bases and J by 4 bases, with 12 bases between them. The CDR3 consists of 12 residues. Germline-derived CDR1 and CDR2 are WSHSY and SAAADI. CDR3 coding DNA: TGCGCCGGCGGGACACCATACAATGAGCAGTTCTTC. This encodes CAGGTPYNEQFF.

This clonotype was seen repeatedly, ten times or more. This chain joins TRBV20-1 and TRBJ2-1; D remains ambiguous. The CDR3 has 13 amino acids. V was clipped by 1 base and J by 3 bases, with 7 bases between them. Germline CDR1 DFQATT, CDR2 SNEGSKA (reference sequence). The CDR3 loop is CSARAPDYNEQFF. In DNA form, the CDR3 reads TGCAGTGCTAGAGCCCCCGACTACAATGAGCAGTTCTTC.

This chain uses TRBV18 with TRBJ1-2; weak D call: TRBD1 (6 bases). Germline V CDR1 and CDR2: KGHSH, LQKENI. The CDR3 contains 15 residues. With 2 bases removed from V and 10 bases from J, the gap between germline ends came to 20 bases. CDR3 protein: CASSPNQGPEDDYTF. The CDR3 coding sequence is TGTGCCAGCTCACCAAATCAGGGGCCCGAGGATGACTACACCTTC. The variable domain in full, with the rest retrieved from reference TRBV18 and TRBJ1-2, is NAGVMQNPRHLVRRRGQEARLRCSPMKGHSHVYWYRQLPEEGLKFMVYLQKENIIDESGMPKERFSAEFPKEGPSILRIQQVVRGDSAAYFCASSPNQGPEDDYTFGSGTRLTVV.

On this clonotype itself: It may be a read error: a sequence one base away is much more abundant. The rearrangement joins TRBV5-1 to TRBJ1-5, with D tentatively TRBD1 (5 bases). The CDR3 is made up of 13 amino acids. CDR1 and CDR2 (germline): SGHRS, YFSETQ. The CDR3, as DNA: TGCGCCAGCAGCCCAGGGCCCGATCAGCCCGAGCATTTT. Translated: CASSPGPDQPEHF. Filled out from reference TRBV5-1 and TRBJ1-5, the complete variable domain reads KAGVTQTPRYLIKTRGQQVTLSCSPISGHRSVSWYQQTPGQGLQFLFEYFSETQRNKGNFPGRFSGRQFSNSRSEMNVSTLELGDSALYLCASSPGPDQPEHFGDGTRLSIL.

This clonotype was detected many times. The CDR3, as DNA: TGTGCCAGCAGTAGAGCGACAGGGAGGGACACCGGGGAGCTGTTTTTT. Translation gives CASSRATGRDTGELFF. The chain links TRBV12-3 or TRBV12-4 to TRBJ2-2, with D perhaps being TRBD1 or TRBD2 (7 bases each). Trimming pared 5 bases from V and 3 bases from J, leaving 16 bases between. The CDR3 extends over 16 amino acids.

This clonotype was seen more than once but under ten times. J is TRBJ2-3 and V is TRBV5-1; 9 nucleotides match TRBD2. Trimming at V came to 3 bases and at J to 2 bases, leaving 4 bases not matched to a gene. This CDR3 is built from 15 residues. The germline gives CDR1 SGHRS, CDR2 YFSETQ. CDR3 DNA sequence: TGCGCCAGCAGCTCTATAGCGGGAGTCACAGATACGCAGTATTTT. Translated: CASSSIAGVTDTQYF.

The chain recombines TRBV19 with TRBJ1-5, with D possibly matching TRBD1 (5 bases). The CDR3 covers 16 residues. Deletions cut 6 bases from V and 6 bases from J, with 21 bases between. The germline V gene has CDR1 LNHDA and CDR2 SQIVND (reference sequence). The CDR3 sequence is CASSILSGGIIQPQHF. The CDR3 nucleotides are TGTGCCAGTAGCATCCTTTCCGGGGGGATAATTCAGCCCCAGCATTTT. Supplemented by reference TRBV19 and TRBJ1-5, the full variable domain reads DGGITQSPKYLFRKEGQNVTLSCEQNLNHDAMYWYRQDPGQGLRLIYYSQIVNDFQKGDIAEGYSVSREKKESFPLTVTSAQKNPTAFYLCASSILSGGIIQPQHFGDGTRLSIL.

Points on this clonotype: This may stem from a read error, because a much larger clone lies one nucleotide away. The DNA of the CDR3 is TGTGCCAGCAGCACACACAACTATGACTACACCTTC. Amino acids: CASSTHNYDYTF. V and J are TRBV12-3 or TRBV12-4 and TRBJ1-2; D gene ambiguous. CDR3 length: 12 amino acids.

This clonotype has a handful of counts. This chain connects TRBV7-8 to TRBJ2-2; D is possibly TRBD2 (6 bases). Trimming shortened V by 1 base and J by 4 bases, and 13 bases separated the two germline ends. This CDR3 region has 16 residues. Germline CDR1 and CDR2: SGHVS and FQNEAQ. In DNA form, the CDR3 reads TGTGCCAGCAGCTTAGATCCGGGAGAAGGCACCGGGGAGCTGTTTTTT. Translating gives CASSLDPGEGTGELFF.

The chain links TRBV7-8 to TRBJ2-1; D is undetermined. CDR1 and CDR2 from the germline V gene are SGHVS and FQNEAQ. The V end was cut by 3 bases, the J end by 0 bases, with 15 bases between. CDR3 size: 17 residues. The CDR3: CASSFRLVPLSYNEQFF. The CDR3 nucleotides read TGTGCCAGCAGCTTTAGACTTGTCCCACTCTCCTACAATGAGCAGTTCTTC. The full variable domain, with the rest looked up from reference TRBV7-8 and TRBJ2-1, is GAGVSQSPRYKVAKRGQDVALRCDPISGHVSLFWYQQALGQGPEFLTYFQNEAQLDKSGLPSDRFFAERPEGSVSTLKIQRTQQEDSAVYLCASSFRLVPLSYNEQFFGPGTRLTVL.

This clonotype was recorded many times. The CDR3 DNA sequence: TGCGCCAGCAGCTTTGGGCAGTCTTACACCGGGGAGCTGTTTTTT. Amino acid sequence: CASSFGQSYTGELFF. This rearrangement joins TRBV5-1 to TRBJ2-2; D is unresolved. V shed 2 bases and J shed 3 bases, with 11 bases lying between them. The CDR3 consists of 15 residues. Germline CDR1 SGHRS, CDR2 YFSETQ.

This rearrangement joins TRBV6-1 to TRBJ1-4; no reliable D call. Germline-derived CDR1 and CDR2 are MNHNS and SASEGT. Trimming took 6 bases from V and 8 from J, leaving 13 bases between them. CDR3 length: 13 amino acids. CDR3 nucleotides: TGTGCCAGCAGGCGGGGTTCGGGGGAAAAACTGTTTTTT. It encodes CASRRGSGEKLFF.

The genes are TRBV5-1 and TRBJ2-1; 9 nucleotides agree with TRBD2. This CDR3 has 16 residues. J gave up 7 bases and V 0 bases, and 8 bases lay outside the gene matches. Looked up from germline, CDR1 is SGHRS and CDR2 is YFSETQ. For the CDR3, the DNA is TGCGCCAGCAGCTTGGCCGCTGTAGCGGGAGAGAATGAGCAGTTCTTC. This gives the protein CASSLAAVAGENEQFF.

This clonotype has a count of ten or more. V usage is TRBV7-3 and J usage is TRBJ2-1; weak D call: TRBD1 (5 bases). There are 13 residues in the CDR3. Per the germline V gene, CDR1 is SGHTA and CDR2 is FQGTGA. Trimming cost V 5 bases and J 6 bases, with 11 bases left between them. The CDR3 DNA is TGTGCCAGCAGCGACCAGGGTGGCAATGAGCAGTTCTTC. Amino acid sequence: CASSDQGGNEQFF.

The chain combines TRBV6-6 with TRBJ1-5, with TRBD1 matching 7 bases. This CDR3 spans 14 amino acids. CDR1 and CDR2 from the germline V gene are MNHNY and SVGAGI (reference sequence). With V trimmed by 6 bases and J by 9 bases, 11 bases remained unmatched. CDR3 DNA sequence: TGTGCCAGCAGCCAACGACAGGGATCGGGGCCCCAGCATTTT. Its translation: CASSQRQGSGPQHF.

In this sample, this clonotype turned up many times. V is TRBV20-1 and J is TRBJ1-5, with 10 positions matching TRBD1. The V gene's germline CDR1 is DFQATT and CDR2 SNEGSKA (reference sequence). This CDR3 has 16 residues. J lost 5 bases, V lost 5 bases, and 12 bases had no gene match. The chain's CDR3 is CSAPKYRDRGYQPQHF. In nucleotides, the CDR3 is TGCAGTGCTCCAAAATACCGGGACAGGGGATATCAGCCCCAGCATTTT.

This clonotype appeared many times. The chain combines TRBV5-1 with TRBJ2-1, with 15 positions matching TRBD2. The CDR3 loop spans 17 amino acids. The junction had 8 bases not matched to a gene; V was cut back by 4 bases and J by 6 bases. The germline gives CDR1 SGHRS, CDR2 YFSETQ. The CDR3 DNA is TGCGCCAGCAGCGCCGGACTAGCGGGAGGGTTTTTCAATGAGCAGTTCTTC. Encoded protein: CASSAGLAGGFFNEQFF.

V gene TRBV15 combines with J gene TRBJ1-2; TRBD1 might be the D (6 bases). Per germline, CDR1 LNHNV and CDR2 YYDKDF (reference sequence). This CDR3 comprises 12 residues. The V gene lost 4 bases and the J gene lost 7 bases, with 10 bases spanning the gap. The CDR3 nucleotides read TGTGCCACCAGCACCGACAGGATTGGCTACACCTTC. Translating it yields CATSTDRIGYTF.

This clonotype was counted many times. J is TRBJ2-2 and V is TRBV12-3 or TRBV12-4; D is ambiguous. V lost 6 bases to trimming and J lost 7 bases, with 12 bases between them. The CDR3 covers 13 residues. The CDR3, as DNA: TGTGCCAGCAGCACCTGGTGGAGCGGGGAGCTGTTTTTT. Translating it yields CASSTWWSGELFF.

This clonotype has a handful of counts. V usage is TRBV28 and J usage is TRBJ2-7, with TRBD2 matching over 10 bases. Germline CDR1 is MDHEN and CDR2 is SYDVKM. V trimming: 7 bases; J trimming: 5 bases; junction bases outside the gene matches: 8. This CDR3 comprises 14 residues. This CDR3 reads CASNPGLAQHEQYF. CDR3 DNA sequence: TGTGCCAGCAACCCGGGACTAGCGCAACACGAGCAGTACTTC.

This clonotype came up many times. The chain uses TRBV5-1 and TRBJ1-3; D unclear. Germline CDR1 reads SGHRS; CDR2 reads YFSETQ. There are 14 residues in the CDR3. Trimming left V 0 bases short and J 1 base short, with 5 bases between. This CDR3 reads CASSLAPSGNTIYF. The CDR3 DNA sequence: TGCGCCAGCAGCTTGGCACCTTCTGGAAACACCATATATTTT. Full variable domain (rest looked up from reference TRBV5-1 and TRBJ1-3): KAGVTQTPRYLIKTRGQQVTLSCSPISGHRSVSWYQQTPGQGLQFLFEYFSETQRNKGNFPGRFSGRQFSNSRSEMNVSTLELGDSALYLCASSLAPSGNTIYFGEGSWLTVV.

The chain uses TRBV19 and TRBJ2-2, with 8 bases that match TRBD2. The V gene end was trimmed by 1 base and the J gene end by 9 bases; junction bases not matched to a gene: 4. Looked up from germline, CDR1 is LNHDA and CDR2 is SQIVND (reference sequence). The CDR3 loop spans 14 amino acids. This chain's CDR3 is CASSIGTSPRELFF. CDR3 bases: TGTGCCAGTAGTATAGGGACTAGCCCTAGGGAGCTGTTTTTT.